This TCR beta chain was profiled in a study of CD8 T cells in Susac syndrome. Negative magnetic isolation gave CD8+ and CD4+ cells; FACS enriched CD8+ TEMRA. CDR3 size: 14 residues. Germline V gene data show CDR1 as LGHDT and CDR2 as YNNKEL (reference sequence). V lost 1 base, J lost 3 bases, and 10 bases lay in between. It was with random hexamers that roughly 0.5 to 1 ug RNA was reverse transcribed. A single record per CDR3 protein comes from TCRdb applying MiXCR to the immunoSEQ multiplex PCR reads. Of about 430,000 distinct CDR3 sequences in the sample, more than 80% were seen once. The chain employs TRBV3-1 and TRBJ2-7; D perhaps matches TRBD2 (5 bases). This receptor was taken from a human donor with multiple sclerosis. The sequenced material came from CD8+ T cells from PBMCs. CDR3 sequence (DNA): TGTGCCAGCAGCCAAGGGACTTCTGACTACGAGCAGTACTTC. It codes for CASSQGTSDYEQYF.